This T cell receptor (beta chain) was recovered during a study of beta chain features in type 1 diabetes. Via CD45RO/CCR7/CD25/CD127/CD95/CD27, cells of the CD4+ naive, central memory, regulatory and stem cell-like memory subsets were sorted. CDR1 is LGHNT and CDR2 is FRNRAP in the germline V gene. The CDR3 contains 11 residues. Trimming stripped 6 bases from V and 1 base from J, with 3 bases between. Of the isolated RNA, all was reverse transcribed, and so the sequenced material was expressed TCRB transcripts. Produced via immunoSEQ multiplex PCR; TCRdb's table is partial and in-frame only. The table has over 300,000 clones, around 8% seen once.

The receptor's source is a young woman in good health. Input material: central memory CD4+ T cells from blood. The V gene is TRBV12-5, the J gene TRBJ2-5; D is undetermined. CDR3 in amino acids: CASGTQETQYF. CDR3 in DNA: TGTGCTAGTGGGACCCAAGAGACCCAGTACTTC.